These 11 T cell receptor beta chains originate from one sample sequenced in a study of T cells in Graves' hyperthyroidism and ophthalmopathy. Amplified TCR beta CDR3 regions derived from RNA transcripts. The TCR CDR3 was amplified in a first-round RT-PCR using the HTBI primer set. TCRdb processed the multiplex PCR reads anew with MiXCR; each CDR3 protein has one entry. The profile shows hundreds of thousands of distinct CDR3 sequences, approximately 23% of them singletons. The sample taken for sequencing was blood. Receptors originate from a woman aged 40 to 49 with Graves' ophthalmopathy.

This clonotype was seen at least ten times. The chain recombines TRBV11-2 with TRBJ2-5, with a possible D match to TRBD2 (5 bases). This CDR3 comprises 15 residues. Germline V gives CDR1 SGHAT, CDR2 FQNNGV. The ends were cut back, 5 bases at V and 4 bases at J, with 17 bases in the middle. The CDR3 coding sequence is TGTGCCAGCAGCCCACCGGGGAGCTGGGTAGAGACCCAGTACTTC. Translating it yields CASSPPGSWVETQYF.

The chain couples TRBV6-1 to TRBJ1-5; D is possibly TRBD1 (5 bases). The germline gives CDR1 MNHNS, CDR2 SASEGT. CDR3 length: 14 amino acids. V lost 6 bases and J lost 1, with 10 bases in between. CDR3 bases: TGTGCCAGCAGAGAGGGACTGAGCAATCAGCCCCAGCATTTT. It is translated as CASREGLSNQPQHF.

The V call is TRBV12-3 or TRBV12-4, the J call TRBJ1-2; TRBD1 might be the D (5 bases). The CDR3 extends over 13 amino acids. The germline V and J ends were trimmed by 5 bases and 5 bases, with 12 bases remaining between them. The CDR3 DNA sequence: TGTGCCAGCAGTCAGACAGCAAGATATGGCTACACCTTC. This codes for CASSQTARYGYTF.

This clonotype was recorded many times. This may come from a read error, since a much larger clone is one base off. The CDR3 is CASSYSRPQHF. The CDR3 region has the DNA TGTGCCAGCAGTTACTCGAGGCCCCAGCATTTT. The chain couples TRBV6-7 to TRBJ1-5; D is uncertain. TRBV6-7 is treated as an ORF (open reading frame) with a function not yet certain. The V end was cut by 0 bases, the J end by 9 bases, with 3 bases between. The length of the CDR3 is 11 residues.

The table lists this clonotype with many counts. The chain recombines TRBV29-1 with TRBJ2-2; no clear D. The CDR3 consists of 15 residues. V lost 0 bases to trimming and J lost 6 bases, with 14 bases between them. CDR1 SQVTM and CDR2 ANQGSEA come from the germline V gene. CDR3 DNA sequence: TGCAGCGTTGAAGATTCGGCCTCGATCGCCGGGGAGCTGTTTTTT. Its translation is CSVEDSASIAGELFF.

This clonotype was recorded at least ten times. V and J are TRBV5-1 and TRBJ2-7; TRBD1 matches at 9 bases. CDR1 is SGHRS and CDR2 is YFSETQ in the germline V gene. V was clipped by 6 bases and J by 3 bases; unmatched bases: 7. CDR3 size: 14 residues. This CDR3 reads CASTPGQGGYEQYF. DNA for the CDR3: TGCGCCAGCACACCGGGACAGGGAGGCTACGAGCAGTACTTC.

This clonotype has more than one count but fewer than ten. Relative to the germline gene, one junction end is altered; a read error may explain this. The CDR3 loop reads CASRATGIGIRYGYSF. The CDR3 nucleotides read TGTGCCAGCAGGGCGACCGGGATAGGGATTCGCTATGGCTACAGCTTC. The chain couples TRBV6-1 to TRBJ1-2, with D unresolved. CDR1 and CDR2 from the germline V gene are MNHNS and SASEGT. The CDR3 length is 16 residues.

This clonotype was detected only a few times. The chain joins TRBV7-2 to TRBJ1-2; 7 nucleotides agree with TRBD1. Trimming took 5 bases from V and 4 from J; bases not matched to a gene: 7. Germline V gene lookup returns CDR1 SGHTA and CDR2 FQGNSA. The CDR3 sequence is 14 residues long. The CDR3 here is CASSRDRIFYGYTF. In DNA form, the CDR3 reads TGTGCCAGCAGCAGGGACAGAATTTTCTATGGCTACACCTTC.

The chain is built from TRBV5-1 and TRBJ2-7; 11 nucleotides line up with TRBD2. V trimming: 1 base; J trimming: 0 bases; junction bases outside the gene matches: 3. The CDR3 covers 16 residues. CDR1 and CDR2 (germline): SGHRS, YFSETQ. The CDR3 reads CASSLSTSGNSYEQYF. The CDR3 DNA follows: TGCGCCAGCAGCTTGTCGACTAGCGGGAACTCCTACGAGCAGTACTTC.

This clonotype has at least ten counts. The gene calls are TRBV6-1 and TRBJ2-7; D is possibly TRBD2 (5 bases). The germline gives CDR1 MNHNS, CDR2 SASEGT. The CDR3 contains 14 residues. V gave up 5 bases and J gave up 0 bases, with 11 bases separating them. The CDR3 spells CASSKLVSSYEQYF. The CDR3 DNA reads TGTGCCAGCAGTAAACTAGTTAGCTCCTACGAGCAGTACTTC.

This clonotype was seen many times. This chain links TRBV28 with TRBJ2-2; D perhaps matches TRBD2 (5 bases). V gave up 3 bases and J gave up 6 bases, with 11 bases separating them. From germline, CDR1 is MDHEN and CDR2 SYDVKM. The CDR3 is 14 residues long. The CDR3 is CASSFRLAPGELFF. The CDR3, as DNA: TGTGCCAGCAGTTTCCGCCTAGCCCCCGGGGAGCTGTTTTTT.